The entry that follows covers one T cell receptor (beta chain) sequence. Its antigen is unidentified. Expressed TCRB transcripts were sequenced because the entire RNA isolate underwent reverse transcription. Sequenced by immunoSEQ multiplex PCR; TCRdb stores in-frame clones only, minus some. The sample contains about 360,000 clones, approximately 12% of which appear only once. V dropped 4 bases and J dropped 4 bases, with 16 bases sitting between them. Per the germline V gene, CDR1 is MDHEN and CDR2 is SYDVKM. The CDR3 is 15 amino acids. This sample was taken from a study of beta chain features in type 1 diabetes. Study findings and constraints: Whether TCRB rearrangement is influenced by HLA type went unresolved here. All four CD4+ subsets of Type 1 diabetes patients contained TCRB CDR3s that were moderately but significantly shorter.

The sequencing input was naive CD4+ T cells from blood. This chain connects TRBV28 to TRBJ1-2; D is ambiguous. The source of this sequence is a man between 18 and 35 years old in good health. CDR3 nucleotides: TGTGCCAGCAGTTCCGGAGGCGGCAACGGCTATGGCTACACCTTC. The encoded protein is CASSSGGGNGYGYTF.